This TCR beta chain was documented in a study of T cell changes during pregnancy in multiple sclerosis. This clone was observed a single time. The CDR3 length is 16 residues. TCRdb's copy holds only in-frame clones and misses some; the assay was immunoSEQ multiplex PCR. The sample has roughly 64,000 clones, approximately 90% seen once; the top ten hold approximately 1.2%. The gene calls are TRBV12-1 and TRBJ1-1; TRBD1, the table's D call, was not compared with the DNA. TRBV12-1 is a known pseudogene. The sequence was obtained from a female donor with multiple sclerosis, enrolled in a pregnancy study. The specimen was peripheral blood, collected in the second trimester of pregnancy. The CDR3 region is CASNPDRDEGNTEAFF. Here the CDR3 DNA reads TGTGCCAGCAACCCAGACAGGGATGAAGGGAACACTGAAGCTTTCTTT.